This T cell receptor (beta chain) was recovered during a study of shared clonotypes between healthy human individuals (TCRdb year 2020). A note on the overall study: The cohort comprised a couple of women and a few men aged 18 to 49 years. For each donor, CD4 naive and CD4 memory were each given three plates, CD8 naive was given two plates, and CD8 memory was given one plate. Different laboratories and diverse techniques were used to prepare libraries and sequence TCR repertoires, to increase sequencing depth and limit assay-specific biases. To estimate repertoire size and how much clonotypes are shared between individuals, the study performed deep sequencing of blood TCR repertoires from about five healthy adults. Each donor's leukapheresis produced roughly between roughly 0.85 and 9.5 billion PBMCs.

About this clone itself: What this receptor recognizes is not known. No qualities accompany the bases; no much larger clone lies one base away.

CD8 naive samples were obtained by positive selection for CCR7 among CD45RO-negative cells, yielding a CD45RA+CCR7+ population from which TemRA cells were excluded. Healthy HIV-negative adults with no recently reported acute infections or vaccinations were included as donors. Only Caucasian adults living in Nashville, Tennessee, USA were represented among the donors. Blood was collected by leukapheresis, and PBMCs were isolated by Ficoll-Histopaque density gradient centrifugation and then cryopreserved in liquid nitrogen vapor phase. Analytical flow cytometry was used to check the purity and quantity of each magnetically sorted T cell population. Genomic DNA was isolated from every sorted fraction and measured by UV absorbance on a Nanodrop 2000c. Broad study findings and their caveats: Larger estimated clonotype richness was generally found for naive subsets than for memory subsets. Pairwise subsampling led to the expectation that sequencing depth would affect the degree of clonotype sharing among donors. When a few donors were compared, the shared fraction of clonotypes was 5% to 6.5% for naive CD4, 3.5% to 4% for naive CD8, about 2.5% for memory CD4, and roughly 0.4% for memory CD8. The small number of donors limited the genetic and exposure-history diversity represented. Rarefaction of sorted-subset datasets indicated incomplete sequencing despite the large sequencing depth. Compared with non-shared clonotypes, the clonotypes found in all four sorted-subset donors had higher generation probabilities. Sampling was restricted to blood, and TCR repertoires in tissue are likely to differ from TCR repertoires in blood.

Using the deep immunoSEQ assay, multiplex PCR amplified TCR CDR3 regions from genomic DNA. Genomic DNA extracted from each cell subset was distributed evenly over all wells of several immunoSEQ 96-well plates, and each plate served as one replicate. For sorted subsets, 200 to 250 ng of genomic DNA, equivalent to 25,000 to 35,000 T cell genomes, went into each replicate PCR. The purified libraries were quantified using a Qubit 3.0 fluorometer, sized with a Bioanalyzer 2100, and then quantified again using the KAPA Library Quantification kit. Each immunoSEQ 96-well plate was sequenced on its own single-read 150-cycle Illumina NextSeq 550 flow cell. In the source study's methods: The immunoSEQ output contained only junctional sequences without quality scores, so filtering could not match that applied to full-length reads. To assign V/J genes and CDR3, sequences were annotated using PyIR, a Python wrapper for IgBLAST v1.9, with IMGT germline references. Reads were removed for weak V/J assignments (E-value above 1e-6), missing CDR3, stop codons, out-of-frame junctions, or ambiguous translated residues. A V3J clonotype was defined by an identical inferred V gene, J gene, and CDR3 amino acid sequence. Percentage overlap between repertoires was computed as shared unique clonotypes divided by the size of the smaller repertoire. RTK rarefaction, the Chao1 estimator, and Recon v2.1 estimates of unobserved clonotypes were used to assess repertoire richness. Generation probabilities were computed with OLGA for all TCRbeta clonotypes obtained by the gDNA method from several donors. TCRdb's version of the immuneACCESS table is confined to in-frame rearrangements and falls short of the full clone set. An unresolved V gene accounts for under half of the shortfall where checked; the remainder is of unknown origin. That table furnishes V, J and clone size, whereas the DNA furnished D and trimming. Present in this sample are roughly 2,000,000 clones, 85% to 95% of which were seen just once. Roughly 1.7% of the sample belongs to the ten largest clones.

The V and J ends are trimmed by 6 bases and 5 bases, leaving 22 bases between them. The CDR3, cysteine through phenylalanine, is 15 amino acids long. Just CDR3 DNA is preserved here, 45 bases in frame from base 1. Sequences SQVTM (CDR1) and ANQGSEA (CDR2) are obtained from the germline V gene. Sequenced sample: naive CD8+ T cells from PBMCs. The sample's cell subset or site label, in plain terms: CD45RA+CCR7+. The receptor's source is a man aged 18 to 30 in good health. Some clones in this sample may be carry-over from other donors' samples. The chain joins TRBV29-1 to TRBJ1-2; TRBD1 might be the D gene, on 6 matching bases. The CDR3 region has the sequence CSVRQGGGDPYGYTF. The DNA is TGCAGCGTGAGGCAAGGGGGAGGGGACCCGTATGGCTACACCTTC.